Following are 11 T cell receptor beta chains from one sample sequenced in a study of shared clonotypes between healthy human individuals. Clones were sequenced by immunoSEQ multiplex PCR, and TCRdb holds only the in-frame ones, with some missing. Of about 2.3 million clones listed, under 95% were seen once; the top ten hold around 0.35%. Specimen: naive CD4+ T cells from PBMCs. As to subset: CD45RA+ positively selected. These receptors all stem from a man between 18 and 35 years old in good health. Some clones in this sample may be carry-over from other donors' samples.

The genes are TRBV5-1 and TRBJ2-3, with D maybe TRBD2 (5 bases). V gave up 6 bases and J gave up 4 bases, with 15 bases separating them. This CDR3 comprises 14 residues. Looked up from germline, CDR1 is SGHRS and CDR2 is YFSETQ. Here the CDR3 reads CASMEAPPSDTQYF. CDR3 DNA: TGCGCCAGCATGGAGGCCCCACCGTCAGATACGCAGTATTTT.

The chain is built from TRBV4-1 and TRBJ1-3; TRBD1 agrees at 8 bases. The CDR3 runs to 16 residues. With 4 bases clipped from V and 0 bases from J, the junction kept 5 bases outside the gene matches. The germline V gene has CDR1 MGHRA and CDR2 YSYEKL. The CDR3 is CASSLDRGSSGNTIYF. In DNA form, the CDR3 reads TGCGCCAGCAGCCTCGACAGGGGTTCCTCTGGAAACACCATATATTTT.

V gene TRBV5-1 combines with J gene TRBJ2-5; weak D call: TRBD1 (5 bases). The V end lost 4 bases, the J end lost 7 bases, and 17 bases lay between the germline ends. The CDR3 consists of 14 residues. From germline, CDR1 is SGHRS and CDR2 YFSETQ. The CDR3 coding sequence is TGCGCCAGCAGCCAGGCGGACCCCAGGGCGACCCAGTACTTC. The encoded protein is CASSQADPRATQYF.

The chain is built from TRBV10-3 and TRBJ2-3; TRBD1 is a possible D gene (7 bases). Trimming shortened V by 7 bases and J by 6 bases, and 20 bases separated the two germline ends. CDR1 ENHRY and CDR2 SYGVKD come from the germline V gene. The CDR3 is 15 amino acids. CDR3 in amino acids: CAITSGTSRGDTQYF. As DNA, the CDR3 is TGTGCCATCACTTCCGGGACTTCCAGGGGGGATACGCAGTATTTT.

The CDR3 DNA reads as TGTGCCTGGAGTGTAGGTCTAGCGGGCATTAGCACAGATACGCAGTATTTT. As protein: CAWSVGLAGISTDTQYF. The chain links TRBV30 to TRBJ2-3; the match to TRBD2 covers 8 bases. Trimming at V came to 0 bases and at J to 0 bases, leaving 8 bases not matched to a gene. The CDR3 is 17 amino acids. Germline V gives CDR1 GTSNPN, CDR2 SVGIG (reference sequence).

V and J are TRBV11-2 and TRBJ2-7; D gene uncertain. The CDR3 covers 12 residues. Germline V gene lookup returns CDR1 SGHAT and CDR2 FQNNGV. V was clipped by 5 bases and J by 2 bases, with 7 bases between them. This chain's CDR3 is CASSPSPYEQYF. CDR3 DNA: TGTGCCAGCAGCCCCTCCCCCTACGAGCAGTACTTC.

The chain has TRBV5-1 and TRBJ2-2; D unclear. The CDR3 covers 13 residues. Germline CDR1 is SGHRS and CDR2 is YFSETQ. V was clipped by 4 bases and J by 4 bases, with 8 bases between them. CDR3 loop: CASSVEITGELFF. For the CDR3, the DNA is TGCGCCAGCAGCGTAGAGATCACCGGGGAGCTGTTTTTT.

The CDR3 region is CASTLPLCPNYGYTF. Here the CDR3 DNA reads TGTGCCAGCACATTGCCCCTATGCCCCAACTATGGCTACACCTTC. The V and J genes are TRBV21-1 and TRBJ1-2. TRBV21-1 is annotated as a pseudogene. This CDR3 region has 15 residues.

This clone was recorded only once. This chain connects TRBV7-9 to TRBJ1-5; the D gene is possibly TRBD1 (5 bases). The V and J ends lost 5 bases and 5 bases respectively, with 13 bases between them. This CDR3 region has 14 residues. Germline CDR1 and CDR2: SEHNR and FQNEAQ (reference sequence). The CDR3 sequence: CASSLPGVDQPQHF. CDR3 bases: TGTGCCAGCAGCCTGCCGGGGGTCGATCAGCCCCAGCATTTT.

The J gene is TRBJ2-3, the V gene TRBV7-3, with D unclear. The germline V gene has CDR1 SGHTA and CDR2 FQGTGA. Trimming removed 5 bases at V and 6 bases at J, with 18 bases between. The CDR3 spans 15 residues. CDR3 protein: CASSPSRIPGDTQYF. CDR3 sequence (DNA): TGTGCCAGCAGCCCCTCAAGGATACCTGGGGATACGCAGTATTTT.

The V call is TRBV28, the J call TRBJ2-4; 10 positions match TRBD1. The CDR3 is made up of 18 amino acids. CDR1 is MDHEN and CDR2 is SYDVKM in the germline V gene. V lost 3 bases and J lost 0; bases outside the gene matches: 8. For the CDR3, the DNA is TGTGCCAGCAGTTTCGTGGGACAGGGGTATCTAGCCAAAAACATTCAGTACTTC. The encoded protein is CASSFVGQGYLAKNIQYF. Using reference TRBV28 and TRBJ2-4 for the parts outside the CDR3, the full variable domain is DVKVTQSSRYLVKRTGEKVFLECVQDMDHENMFWYRQDPGLGLRLIYFSYDVKMKEKGDIPEGYSVSREKKERFSLILESASTNQTSMYLCASSFVGQGYLAKNIQYFGAGTRLSVL.